The sequence of this T cell receptor (beta chain) was determined in a study of blood T cell repertoires in COVID-19 (dated by TCRdb to about 2020). About the study as a whole: Samples covering the acute and convalescent phases of COVID-19 were provided by collaborators in the United States, Italy and Spain. The dataset comprised deeply sampled blood TCRbeta repertoires from subjects exposed to, actively infected with, or recovered from COVID-19. The material from the prospective study consisted of cDNA or gDNA derived from T cells, B-cell-depleted T cells, or PBMCs. Samples came from the ongoing ImmuneRACE study (first 160 participants) plus 1,254 subjects from 6 global collaborators. Nearly every sample came with metadata listing a de-identified subject ID, COVID-19 status, age in years and sex. HLA class I and class II types, where available, came from metadata supplied by the sample provider rather than from assay-based typing. The repertoires were released in a freely available public database meant as a resource for research on the immune response to SARS-CoV-2. What the work shows at the level of the full study, not this receptor alone: The amount of clinical and demographic metadata varied by source and participant and was provided uncurated.

Each collaborating institution followed its own protocols to collect whole blood in K2EDTA tubes. For TCRbeta analysis, collaborator samples were shipped as frozen whole blood, as isolated PBMCs, or as DNA extracted from either sample type. Comments on this clone: Its recognized antigen is unknown. No base quality information exists; no much larger clone differs at one position.

The germline V gene sets CDR1 to LGHNA and CDR2 to YSLEER. Compared with germline, V lacks 0 bases and J lacks 4 bases; bases without a gene match: 9. Taken from cysteine to phenylalanine, the CDR3 has 16 residues. The read is trimmed to its CDR3 DNA, 48 bases read in frame from base 1. TCRbeta CDR3 regions were amplified from genomic DNA by means of the immunoSEQ Assay, a bias-controlled multiplex PCR. For the original study's pipeline: Within the assay, amplification of reference gene primers was used to estimate how many nucleated cells each sample contained. To quantify the absolute abundance of each unique TCRbeta CDR3 rearrangement, sequence reads were collapsed and filtered. For each sample, productive Simpson clonality was calculated as the square root of Simpson's diversity index across productive rearrangements. Drawn from immuneACCESS, this table holds only the in-frame rearrangements with V and J called that TCRdb kept. Clones are partly lost; checked studies trace under half to an unresolved V gene and leave the rest unexplained. V and J calls and clone size are those listed in that table; D and trimming were worked out from the DNA. The sample profile shows more than 85,000 clones; over 60% of them were found once. The ten most abundant clones make up approximately 16% of the sample.

The TCR originated in a woman of 80 years or more with active or convalescent COVID-19. Specimen: peripheral blood. This sequence uses TRBV4-3 and TRBJ2-7; TRBD1 aligns with 7 central bases. The CDR3 loop reads CASSQEFGRGKYEQYF. Read as DNA, the sequence is TGCGCCAGCAGCCAAGAATTCGGCAGGGGGAAATACGAGCAGTACTTC.